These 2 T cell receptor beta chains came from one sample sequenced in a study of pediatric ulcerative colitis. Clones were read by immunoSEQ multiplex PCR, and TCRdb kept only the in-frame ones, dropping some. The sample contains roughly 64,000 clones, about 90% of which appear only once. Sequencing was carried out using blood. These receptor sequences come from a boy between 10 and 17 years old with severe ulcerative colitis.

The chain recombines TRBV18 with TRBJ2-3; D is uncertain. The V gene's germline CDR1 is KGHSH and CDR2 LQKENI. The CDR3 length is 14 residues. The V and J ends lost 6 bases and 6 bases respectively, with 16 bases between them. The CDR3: CASSTVWESDTQYF. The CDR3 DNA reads TGTGCCAGCTCGACCGTCTGGGAATCCGATACGCAGTATTTT.

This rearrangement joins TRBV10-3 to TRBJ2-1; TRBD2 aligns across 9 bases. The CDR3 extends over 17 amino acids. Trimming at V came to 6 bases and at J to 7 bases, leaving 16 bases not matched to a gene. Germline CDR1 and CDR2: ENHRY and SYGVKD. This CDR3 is CAISRGLEREAGNEQFF. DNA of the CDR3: TGTGCCATCAGCCGCGGATTAGAGCGGGAGGCGGGGAATGAGCAGTTCTTC.